The 17 T cell receptor beta chains below were found in one sample sequenced in a study of blood T cell repertoires in COVID-19. Assay: immunoSEQ multiplex PCR; the TCRdb copy retains only in-frame clones and omits some. The repertoire holds approximately 250,000 clones, with 83% as singletons. Material: peripheral blood. These receptors all come from a woman in her fifties or sixties with acute or convalescent COVID-19.

The CDR3 reads CASSFLRGIQETQYF. The CDR3 DNA reads TGTGCCAGCAGCTTCCTCCGGGGGATCCAAGAGACCCAGTACTTC. V usage is TRBV14 and J usage is TRBJ2-5; D perhaps matches TRBD2 (6 bases). Between the trimmed V and J ends, which lost 5 bases and 1 base, there was a span of 14 bases. This CDR3 has 15 residues. Germline CDR1 is SGHDN and CDR2 is FVKESK.

This clone occurred a few times. The chain links TRBV7-9 to TRBJ2-1; D may be TRBD1 (6 bases). The CDR3 runs to 14 residues. V was cut by 7 bases and J by 8 bases, with 18 bases left in between. Germline V CDR1 and CDR2: SEHNR, FQNEAQ (reference sequence). The CDR3 loop reads CASKEARGSHEQFF. Written as DNA, the CDR3 is TGTGCCAGCAAAGAAGCCAGGGGAAGCCATGAGCAGTTCTTC.

This sequence joins TRBV3-1 (or the pseudogene TRBV3-2) and TRBJ2-3; TRBD2 matches at 7 bases. V gave up 4 bases and J gave up 2 bases; unmatched junction bases: 6. This CDR3 is built from 15 residues. Germline V CDR1 and CDR2: LGHDT, YNNKEL (reference sequence). CDR3 in amino acids: CASSPWGGSTDTQYF. DNA for the CDR3: TGTGCCAGCAGCCCTTGGGGGGGATCCACAGATACGCAGTATTTT.

This sequence joins TRBV18 and TRBJ1-3; no firm D call. Germline lookup yields CDR1 KGHSH and CDR2 LQKENI. V was trimmed by 0 bases and J by 2 bases, leaving 8 bases between them. The CDR3 contains 15 residues. CDR3 sequence reads: CASSPPSGAGNTIYF. DNA of the CDR3: TGTGCCAGCTCACCACCCTCAGGCGCTGGAAACACCATATATTTT.

As concerns this clone: Different DNA sequences within this sample yield the same CDR3. V usage is TRBV28 and J usage is TRBJ1-1, with D possibly being TRBD1 (6 bases). The CDR3 totals 14 residues. The germline gives CDR1 MDHEN, CDR2 SYDVKM. V was pared by 4 bases and J by 0 bases, with 9 bases between. The CDR3 sequence: CASSSQGLNTEAFF. CDR3 DNA: TGTGCCAGCAGTTCACAGGGCCTGAACACTGAAGCTTTCTTT.

The chain joins TRBV4-2 to TRBJ2-1; the match to TRBD2 covers 7 bases. Trimming cost V 0 bases and J 2 bases; bases outside gene matches: 10. The CDR3 contains 18 residues. Germline-derived CDR1 and CDR2 are LGHNA and YNFKEQ. The CDR3 DNA reads TGTGCCAGCAGCCAAGATGGGTTGAAGCGGGATCCCTACAATGAGCAGTTCTTC. It specifies CASSQDGLKRDPYNEQFF.

The V call is TRBV12-3 or TRBV12-4, the J call TRBJ1-2; D unclear. V lost 5 bases to trimming and J lost 4 bases, with 5 bases between them. The CDR3 extends over 11 amino acids. The CDR3 coding sequence is TGTGCCAGCAGTGGACTCTATGGCTACACCTTC. Translating it yields CASSGLYGYTF.

V usage is TRBV4-3 and J usage is TRBJ2-5; tentatively, D is TRBD1 (6 bases). The germline V gene encodes CDR1 LGHNA and CDR2 YSLEER. Trimming took off 4 bases at V and 1 base at J, with 7 bases between the two ends. The CDR3 sequence is 13 residues long. The CDR3 reads CASSLGGQETQYF. In DNA form, the CDR3 reads TGCGCCAGCAGCCTAGGGGGCCAAGAGACCCAGTACTTC.

This chain joins TRBV30 and TRBJ1-3; D possibly corresponds to TRBD1 (5 bases). Trimming removed 4 bases from V and 5 bases from J, with 12 bases in between. Germline-derived CDR1 and CDR2 are GTSNPN and SVGIG (reference sequence). There are 13 residues in the CDR3. The CDR3 bases are TGTGCCTGGACCCACGGGGGTCGAAACACCATATATTTT. Protein product: CAWTHGGRNTIYF.

With respect to this clone: A single base separates this from a much larger clone, so it may be a read error. V and J are TRBV5-4 and TRBJ1-2, with 7 bases identical to TRBD1. CDR1 is SGHNT and CDR2 is YYREEE in the germline V gene (reference sequence). The CDR3 contains 12 residues. Trimming at V came to 4 bases and at J to 4 bases, leaving 1 base not matched to a gene. This CDR3 is CASSRDSYGYTF. Here the CDR3 DNA reads TGTGCCAGCAGCAGGGACAGCTATGGCTACACCTTC.

The chain has TRBV10-2 and TRBJ2-1; 7 bases match TRBD2. CDR1 is WSHSY and CDR2 is SAAADI in the germline V gene. The CDR3 length is 12 residues. Trimming removed 5 bases from V and 9 bases from J; junction bases left unmatched: 4. Written as DNA, the CDR3 is TGCGCCAGCAGTAAGACTAGCTCTGAGCAGTTCTTC. It yields the protein CASSKTSSEQFF.

The chain joins TRBV4-3 to TRBJ1-3; D remains unclear. CDR3 length equals 13 residues. V dropped 0 bases and J dropped 2 bases, with 2 bases sitting between them. Looked up from germline, CDR1 is LGHNA and CDR2 is YSLEER. CDR3 protein: CASSQDTGNTIYF. For the CDR3, the DNA is TGCGCCAGCAGCCAAGACACTGGAAACACCATATATTTT.

The chain carries TRBV7-8 and TRBJ2-3; TRBD1 agrees at 8 bases. The CDR3 length is 17 residues. Germline V lookup: CDR1 SGHVS, CDR2 FQNEAQ. The ends lost 1 base at V and 0 bases at J; junction bases unmatched: 6. The CDR3 reads CASSLGGQGASTDTQYF. The CDR3 nucleotides read TGTGCCAGCAGCTTAGGAGGGCAGGGGGCGAGCACAGATACGCAGTATTTT. The entire variable domain, with the rest obtained from reference TRBV7-8 and TRBJ2-3, is as follows: GAGVSQSPRYKVAKRGQDVALRCDPISGHVSLFWYQQALGQGPEFLTYFQNEAQLDKSGLPSDRFFAERPEGSVSTLKIQRTQQEDSAVYLCASSLGGQGASTDTQYFGPGTRLTVL.

This clone was counted a single time. The chain uses TRBV28 and TRBJ1-4; 7 bases are a match to TRBD1. The CDR3 runs to 15 residues. In germline, CDR1 is MDHEN, CDR2 SYDVKM. V gave up 2 bases and J gave up 6 bases; unmatched junction bases: 6. CDR3 sequence: CASSLGPGGYEKLFF. Written as DNA, the CDR3 is TGTGCCAGCAGTTTAGGTCCAGGGGGGTATGAAAAACTGTTTTTT.

The J gene is TRBJ2-2, the V gene TRBV18; no reliable D call. Germline assignment: CDR1 KGHSH and CDR2 LQKENI. The CDR3 sequence is 15 residues long. Deletions cut 0 bases from V and 4 bases from J, with 9 bases between. CDR3 sequence: CASSPPFGGTGELFF. The CDR3 coding sequence is TGTGCCAGCTCACCACCATTCGGTGGCACCGGGGAGCTGTTTTTT.

The chain joins TRBV6-6 to TRBJ2-3; 11 nucleotides align to TRBD2. The germline V gene encodes CDR1 MNHNY and CDR2 SVGAGI (reference sequence). Trimming removed 4 bases from V and 9 bases from J; junction bases left unmatched: 6. CDR3 length: 14 amino acids. CDR3 protein: CASSWGTSGSTQYF. The CDR3 bases are TGTGCCAGCAGTTGGGGGACTAGCGGCAGCACGCAGTATTTT.

V gene TRBV15 combines with J gene TRBJ2-2; 8 bases are shared with TRBD1. This CDR3 spans 14 amino acids. The germline CDR1 and CDR2 sequences are LNHNV and YYDKDF (reference sequence). The V gene end was trimmed by 11 bases and the J gene end by 7 bases; junction bases not matched to a gene: 12. The CDR3 nucleotides are TGTGCCGCGAAGCAGGGGGCGGTAAGCGGGGAGCTGTTTTTT. Residues: CAAKQGAVSGELFF.